The present T cell receptor beta chain was sequenced within a study of OX40 agonist ivuxolimab in advanced cancers. At the level of the study: Dosing consisted of intravenous ivuxolimab at 0.01 to 10 mg/kg every 2 weeks.

Study-level findings and limits: Circulating CD4+ and CD8+ T cells showed clonal expansion by week 6 at 0.1 to 3.0 mg/kg. CD8+ T cells showed, on average, more clonal expansion than CD4+ cells.

Comment on this clone: The antigen remains unidentified.

Per the germline V gene, CDR1 is MNHNY and CDR2 is SVGAGI (reference sequence). Trimming cost V 3 bases and J 8 bases, with 8 bases left between them. There are 12 residues in the CDR3. Libraries were prepared by immunoSEQ multiplex PCR; TCRdb keeps only in-frame clonotypes and omits some of them. The sample lists 75,000 to 100,000 clones, about 92% occurring once. V and J are TRBV6-6 and TRBJ2-1; D is ambiguous. The material sequenced was CD4+ or CD8+ T cells sorted from blood, taken in a trial of the OX40 agonist ivuxolimab. The clonotype comes from an adult with an advanced solid tumor such as melanoma, head and neck, liver or kidney cancer. The CDR3 DNA is TGTGCCAGCAGTTATTTAGGTCATGAGCAGTTCTTC. Protein sequence: CASSYLGHEQFF.